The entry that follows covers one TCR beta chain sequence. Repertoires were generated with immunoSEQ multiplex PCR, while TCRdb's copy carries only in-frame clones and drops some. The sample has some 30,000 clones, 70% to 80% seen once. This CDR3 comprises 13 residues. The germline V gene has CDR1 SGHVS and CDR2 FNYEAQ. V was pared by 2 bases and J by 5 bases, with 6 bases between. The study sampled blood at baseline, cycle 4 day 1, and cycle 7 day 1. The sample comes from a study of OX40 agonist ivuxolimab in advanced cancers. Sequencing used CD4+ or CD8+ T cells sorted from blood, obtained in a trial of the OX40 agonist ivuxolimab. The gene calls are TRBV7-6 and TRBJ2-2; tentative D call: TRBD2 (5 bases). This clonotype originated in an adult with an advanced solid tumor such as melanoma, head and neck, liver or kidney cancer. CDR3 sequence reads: CASSLTGTGELFF. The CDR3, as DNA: TGTGCCAGCAGCTTAACGGGGACCGGGGAGCTGTTTTTT.